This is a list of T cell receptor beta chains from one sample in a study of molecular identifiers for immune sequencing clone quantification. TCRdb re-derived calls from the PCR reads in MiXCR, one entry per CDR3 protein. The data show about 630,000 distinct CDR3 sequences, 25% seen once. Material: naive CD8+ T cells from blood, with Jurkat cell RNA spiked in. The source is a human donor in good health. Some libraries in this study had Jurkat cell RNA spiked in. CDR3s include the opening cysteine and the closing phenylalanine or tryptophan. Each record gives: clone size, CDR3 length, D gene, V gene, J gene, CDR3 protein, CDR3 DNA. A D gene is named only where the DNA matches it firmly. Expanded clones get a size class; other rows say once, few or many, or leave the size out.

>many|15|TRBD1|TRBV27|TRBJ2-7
CASSPTDRGSYEQYF
TGTGCCAGCAGTCCAACCGACAGGGGCTCCTACGAGCAGTACTTC
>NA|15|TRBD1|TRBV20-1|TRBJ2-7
CSAEGATGVRGEQYF
TGCAGTGCTGAGGGGGCAACAGGGGTAAGGGGCGAGCAGTACTTC
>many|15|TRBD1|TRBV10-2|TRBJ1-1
CASSEGQALNTEAFF
TGCGCCAGCAGTGAGGGACAGGCATTGAACACTGAAGCTTTCTTT
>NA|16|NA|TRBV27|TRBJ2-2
CASSLLGVKYTGELFF
TGTGCCAGCAGTTTACTAGGGGTTAAGTACACCGGGGAGCTGTTTTTT
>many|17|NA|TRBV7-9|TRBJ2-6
CASSPPGRTSGANVLTF
TGTGCCAGCAGCCCTCCGGGACGGACCTCTGGGGCCAACGTCCTGACTTTC
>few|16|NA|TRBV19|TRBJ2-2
CASSISKPPNTGELFF
TGTGCCAGTAGTATTTCCAAACCACCGAACACCGGGGAGCTGTTTTTT
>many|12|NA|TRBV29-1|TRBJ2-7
CSVEGSGSEQYF
TGCAGCGTTGAGGGTTCAGGGTCCGAGCAGTACTTC
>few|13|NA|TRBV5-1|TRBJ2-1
CASRGPGDHEQFF
TGCGCCAGCAGAGGTCCAGGGGACCATGAGCAGTTCTTC
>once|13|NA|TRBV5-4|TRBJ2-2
CASSGIDTGEQFF
TGTGCCAGCAGCGGAATAGACACCGGGGAGCAGTTTTTT
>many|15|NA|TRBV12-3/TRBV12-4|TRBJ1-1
CASSFPTGGATEAFF
TGTGCCAGCAGTTTCCCCACGGGGGGAGCCACTGAAGCTTTCTTT
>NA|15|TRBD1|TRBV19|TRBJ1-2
CASSTCDRANYGYTF
TGTGCCAGTAGTACCTGTGACAGGGCCAACTATGGCTACACCTTC
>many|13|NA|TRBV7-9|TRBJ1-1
CASSLEPRAEAFF
TGTGCCAGCAGCTTAGAACCCAGAGCTGAAGCTTTCTTT
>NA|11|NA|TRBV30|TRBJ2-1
CAWSQEDEQFF
TGTGCCTGGAGTCAGGAGGATGAGCAGTTCTTC
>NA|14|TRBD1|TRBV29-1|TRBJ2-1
CSVAGTGKENEQFF
TGCAGCGTCGCCGGGACAGGGAAGGAAAATGAGCAGTTCTTC